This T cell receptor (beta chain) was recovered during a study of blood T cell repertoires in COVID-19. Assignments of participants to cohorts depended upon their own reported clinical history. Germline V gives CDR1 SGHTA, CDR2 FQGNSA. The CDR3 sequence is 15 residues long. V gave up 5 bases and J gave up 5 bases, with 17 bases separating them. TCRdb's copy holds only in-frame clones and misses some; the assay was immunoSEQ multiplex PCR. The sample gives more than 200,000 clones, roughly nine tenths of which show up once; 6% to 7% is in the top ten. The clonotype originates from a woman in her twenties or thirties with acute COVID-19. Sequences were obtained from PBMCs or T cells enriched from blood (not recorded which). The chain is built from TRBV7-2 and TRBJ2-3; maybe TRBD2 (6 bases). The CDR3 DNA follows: TGTGCCAGCAGCCCCTTTGCGGGGTCGGTAGATACGCAGTATTTT. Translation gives CASSPFAGSVDTQYF.